This T cell receptor beta chain was captured by sequencing in a study of T cell changes during pregnancy in multiple sclerosis. Germline V gene lookup returns CDR1 ENHRY and CDR2 SYGVKD. Trimming removed 8 bases from V and 1 base from J; junction bases left unmatched: 6. The CDR3 sequence is 15 residues long. Libraries were prepared by immunoSEQ multiplex PCR; TCRdb keeps only in-frame clonotypes and omits some of them. Here the sample spans roughly 36,000 clones, roughly 89% being singletons. The rearrangement links TRBV10-3 to TRBJ2-3; the match to TRBD1 covers 10 bases. Here the sequenced sample was CD8+ T cells from peripheral blood mononuclear cells, taken in the second trimester of pregnancy. The sequence derives from a female donor with multiple sclerosis, enrolled in a pregnancy study. DNA of the CDR3: TGTGCCATCGCCGACAGGGGGCTTCGCACAGATACGCAGTATTTT. This codes for CAIADRGLRTDTQYF.